The clone carrying this T cell receptor beta chain was found many times. Its antigen is not identified. The junction departs from the called germline gene at one end, perhaps through a read error. 5'RACE with 10-nucleotide random UMIs produced the cDNA. In TCRdb, the 5' RACE reads were re-called with MiXCR into one record per CDR3 protein. Of 45,000 or so distinct CDR3 sequences in the sample, approximately 11% were seen once. The entry originates in a study of neurological immune-mediated disorders. General study points: Multiple sclerosis was found to have the least TCR clonal expansion, below healthy controls, and HTLV-1-associated myelopathy the most.

The sample was PBMCs. The origin of this receptor is a female donor in good health.

The CDR3: CATSGRPRDEQYF. The DNA of the CDR3 is TGTGCCACCAGTGGACGGCCCCGGGACGAGCAGTACTTC. V is TRBV28 and J is TRBJ2-7; D ambiguous. Germline loops: CDR1 MDHEN, CDR2 SYDVKM. The CDR3 contains 13 residues.